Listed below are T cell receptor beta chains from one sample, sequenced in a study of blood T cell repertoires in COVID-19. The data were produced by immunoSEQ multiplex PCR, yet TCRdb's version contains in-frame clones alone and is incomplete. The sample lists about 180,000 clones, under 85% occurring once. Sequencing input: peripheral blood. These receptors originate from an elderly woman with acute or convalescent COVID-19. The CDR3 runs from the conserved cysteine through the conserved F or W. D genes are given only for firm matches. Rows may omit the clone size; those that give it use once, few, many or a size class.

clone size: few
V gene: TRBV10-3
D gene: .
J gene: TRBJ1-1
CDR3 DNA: TGTGCCATCAGTGAATGGGGGCAGGCTGAGGCTTTCTTT
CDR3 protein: CAISEWGQAEAFF

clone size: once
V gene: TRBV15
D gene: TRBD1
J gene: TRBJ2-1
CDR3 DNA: TGTGCCACCGGTCGAGGGGGCAGCTCCTACAATGAGCAGTTCTTC
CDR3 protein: CATGRGGSSYNEQFF

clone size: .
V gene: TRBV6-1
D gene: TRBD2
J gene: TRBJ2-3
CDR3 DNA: TGTGCCAGCAGTGAAAGGGGACTAGCGGGCACAGATACGCAGTATTTT
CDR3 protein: CASSERGLAGTDTQYF

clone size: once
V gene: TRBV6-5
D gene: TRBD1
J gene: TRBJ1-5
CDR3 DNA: TGTGCCAGCAGTTACTCGGGACAGGGGCTAGGGCAGCCCCAGCATTTT
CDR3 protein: CASSYSGQGLGQPQHF

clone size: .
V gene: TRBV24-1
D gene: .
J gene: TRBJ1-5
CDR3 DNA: TGTGCCACCAGTGACTCCTATCAGCCCCAGCATTTT
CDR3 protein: CATSDSYQPQHF

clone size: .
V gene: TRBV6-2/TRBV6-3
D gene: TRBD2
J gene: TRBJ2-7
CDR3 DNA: TGTGCCAGCAGTTACAGCGGGGGGGGGAACGAGCAGTACTTC
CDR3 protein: CASSYSGGGNEQYF

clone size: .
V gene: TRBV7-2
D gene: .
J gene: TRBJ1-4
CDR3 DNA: TGTGCCAGCAGCTTAGAGGCCCGGGATACCTCGGAAAAACTGTTTTTT
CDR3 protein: CASSLEARDTSEKLFF

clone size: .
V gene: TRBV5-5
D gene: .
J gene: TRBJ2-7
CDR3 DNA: TGTGCCAGCAGCTTGGAGTGGGGCAACTACGAGCAGTACTTC
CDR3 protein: CASSLEWGNYEQYF

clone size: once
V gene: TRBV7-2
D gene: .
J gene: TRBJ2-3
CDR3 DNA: TGTGCCAGCAGCTTATTGGCGGGGACAGATACGCAGTATTTT
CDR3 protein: CASSLLAGTDTQYF

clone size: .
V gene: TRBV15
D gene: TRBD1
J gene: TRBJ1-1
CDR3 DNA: TGTGCCACCAGCAAGGGGGCGAGTACTGAAGCTTTCTTT
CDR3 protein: CATSKGASTEAFF

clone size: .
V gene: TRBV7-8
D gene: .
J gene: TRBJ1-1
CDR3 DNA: TGTGCCAGCAGCATAACGGGACCCGGGGGGACTGAAGCTTTCTTT
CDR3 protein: CASSITGPGGTEAFF

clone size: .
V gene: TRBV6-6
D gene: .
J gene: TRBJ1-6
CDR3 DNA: TGTGCCACCACGGGGTCATTCAAAGGGTCACCCCTCCACTTT
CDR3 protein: CATTGSFKGSPLHF

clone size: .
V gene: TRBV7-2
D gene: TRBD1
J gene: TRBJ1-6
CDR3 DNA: TGTGCCAGCAGCTTAGAGATCGGACAGGGGAAGTCACCCCTCCACTTT
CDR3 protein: CASSLEIGQGKSPLHF

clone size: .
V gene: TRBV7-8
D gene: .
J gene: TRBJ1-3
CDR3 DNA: TGTGCCAGTTACAACCAGGGGACACTCCTCTCTGGAAACACCATATATTTT
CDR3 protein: CASYNQGTLLSGNTIYF

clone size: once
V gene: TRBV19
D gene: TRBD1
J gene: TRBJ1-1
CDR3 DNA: TGTGCCAGTAGTATATTTTGGATGGGCGGGCAGGGGGCGAGGAACACTGAAGCTTTCTTT
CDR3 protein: CASSIFWMGGQGARNTEAFF

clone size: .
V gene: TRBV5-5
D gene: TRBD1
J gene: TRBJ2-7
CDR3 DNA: TGTGCCAGCAGCTTGGGTCCGGGACAGTTTTCCTACGAGCAGTACTTC
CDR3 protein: CASSLGPGQFSYEQYF

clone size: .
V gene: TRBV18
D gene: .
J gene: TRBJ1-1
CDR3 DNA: TGTGCCAGCTCACCCCGGGTCGGCCACATGAACACTGAAGCTTTCTTT
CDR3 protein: CASSPRVGHMNTEAFF

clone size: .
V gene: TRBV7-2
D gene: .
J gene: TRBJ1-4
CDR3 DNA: TGTGCCAGCAGCCCCATCCCGGGGGATGAAAAACTGTTTTTT
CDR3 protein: CASSPIPGDEKLFF

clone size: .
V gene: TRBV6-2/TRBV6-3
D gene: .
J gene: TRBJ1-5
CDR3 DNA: TGTGCCAGCAGCCACTTGGGCAGGGAAGATCAGCCCCAGCATTTT
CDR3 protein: CASSHLGREDQPQHF

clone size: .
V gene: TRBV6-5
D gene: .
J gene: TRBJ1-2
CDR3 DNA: TGTGCCAGCAGTAACAGGGCCTATGGCTACACCTTC
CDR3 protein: CASSNRAYGYTF

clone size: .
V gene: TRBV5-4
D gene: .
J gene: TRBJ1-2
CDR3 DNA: TGTGCCAGCAGCCAAACAGGGCCCTATGGCTACACCTTC
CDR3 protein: CASSQTGPYGYTF

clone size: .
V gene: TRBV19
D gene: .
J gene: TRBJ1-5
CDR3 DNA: TGTGCCAGTAGTAGGGGGCGGGTTCTAGAACAGCCCCAGCATTTT
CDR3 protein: CASSRGRVLEQPQHF

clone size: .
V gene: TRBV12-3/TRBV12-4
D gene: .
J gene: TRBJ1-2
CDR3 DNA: TGTGCCAGCAGTTTGAAGGCGGATTATGGCTACACCTTC
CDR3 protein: CASSLKADYGYTF

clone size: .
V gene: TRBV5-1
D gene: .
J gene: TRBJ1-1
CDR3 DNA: TGCGCCAGCAGCTTGGTGGGGACACCGAACACTGAAGCTTTCTTT
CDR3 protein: CASSLVGTPNTEAFF

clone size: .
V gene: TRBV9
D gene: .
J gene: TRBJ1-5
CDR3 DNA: TGTGCCAGCAGCGTAGCAGGGGAGGGACAGCCCCAGCATTTT
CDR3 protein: CASSVAGEGQPQHF

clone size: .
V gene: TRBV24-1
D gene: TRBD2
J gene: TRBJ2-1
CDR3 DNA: TGTGCCACCAGTGACCCACGGACTAGCGGGAGGGAGCAGTTCTTC
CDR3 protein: CATSDPRTSGREQFF

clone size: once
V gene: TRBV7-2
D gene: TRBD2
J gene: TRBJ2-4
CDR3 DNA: TGTGCCAGCAGCTTAGAAGCGGGAGGGAACATTCAGTACTTC
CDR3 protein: CASSLEAGGNIQYF

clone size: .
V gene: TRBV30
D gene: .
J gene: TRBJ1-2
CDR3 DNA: TGTGCCAGGAAGGGGGTTCGCAACTATGGCTACACCTTC
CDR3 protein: CARKGVRNYGYTF

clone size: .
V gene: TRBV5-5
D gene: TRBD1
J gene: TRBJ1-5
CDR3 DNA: TGTGCCAGCAGCTGGGACAGTTATAGCAATCAGCCCCAGCATTTT
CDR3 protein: CASSWDSYSNQPQHF

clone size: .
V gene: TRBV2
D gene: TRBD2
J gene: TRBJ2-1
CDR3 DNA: TGTGCCAGCACCAGCGGGAGGGCCTCCAATGAGCAGTTCTTC
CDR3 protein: CASTSGRASNEQFF